The clone carrying this T cell receptor (beta chain) was found many times. Germline V gives CDR1 KGHDR, CDR2 SFDVKD. The V gene end was trimmed by 6 bases and the J gene end by 6 bases; junction bases not matched to a gene: 14. CDR3 length: 17 amino acids. This entry comes from a study of T-cell reconstitution after alpha-beta-depleted transplantation in children. Preparation of the TCRbeta library used unique molecular identifiers. TCRdb reanalysed the PCR reads using MiXCR and keeps one entry per CDR3 protein. The data contain hundreds of thousands of distinct CDR3 sequences, roughly 8.2% of them singletons.

The specimen comprised PBMCs, mostly from graft donor cells, sampled 180 days after TCRalphabeta/CD19-depleted stem cell transplant. V gene TRBV24-1 combines with J gene TRBJ2-2; 8 nucleotides match TRBD2. This clonotype originated in a male patient younger than 18 who had a stem cell transplant for acute lymphoblastic leukemia, so the T cells may come from the graft donor. The CDR3 loop is CATSTTSVYQGAGELFF. CDR3 coding DNA: TGTGCCACCAGTACGACTAGCGTCTACCAAGGCGCCGGGGAGCTGTTTTTT.